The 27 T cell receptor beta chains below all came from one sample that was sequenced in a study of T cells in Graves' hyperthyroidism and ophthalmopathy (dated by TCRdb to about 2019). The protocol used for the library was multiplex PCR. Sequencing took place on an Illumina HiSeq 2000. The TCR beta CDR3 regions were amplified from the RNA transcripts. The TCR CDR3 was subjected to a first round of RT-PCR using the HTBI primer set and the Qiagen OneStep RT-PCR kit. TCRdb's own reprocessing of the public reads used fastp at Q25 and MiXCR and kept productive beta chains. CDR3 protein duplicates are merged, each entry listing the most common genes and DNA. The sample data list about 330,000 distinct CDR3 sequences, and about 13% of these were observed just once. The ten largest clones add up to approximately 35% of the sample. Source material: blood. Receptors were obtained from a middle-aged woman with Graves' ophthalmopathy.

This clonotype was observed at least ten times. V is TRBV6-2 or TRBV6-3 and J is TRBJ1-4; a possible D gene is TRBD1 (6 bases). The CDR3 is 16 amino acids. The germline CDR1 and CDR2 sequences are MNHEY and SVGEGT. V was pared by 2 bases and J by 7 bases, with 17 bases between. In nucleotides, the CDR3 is TGTGCCAGCAGTTACGCGACCACAGGGAGACTTGAAAAACTGTTTTTT. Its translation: CASSYATTGRLEKLFF.

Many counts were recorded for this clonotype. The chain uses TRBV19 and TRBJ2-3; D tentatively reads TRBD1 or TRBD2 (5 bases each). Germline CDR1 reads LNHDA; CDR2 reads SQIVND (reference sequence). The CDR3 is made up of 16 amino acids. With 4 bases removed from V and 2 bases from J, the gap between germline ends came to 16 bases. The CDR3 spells CASSTTGTATTDTQYF. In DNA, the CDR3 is TGTGCCAGTAGTACGACCGGGACCGCTACCACAGATACGCAGTATTTT.

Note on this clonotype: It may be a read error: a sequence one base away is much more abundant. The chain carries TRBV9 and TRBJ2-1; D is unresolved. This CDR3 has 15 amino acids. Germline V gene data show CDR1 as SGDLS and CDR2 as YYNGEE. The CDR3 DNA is TGTGCCAGCAGCGTAGGTGGGCTCTCCTACTATGAGCAGTTCTTC. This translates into CASSVGGLSYYEQFF.

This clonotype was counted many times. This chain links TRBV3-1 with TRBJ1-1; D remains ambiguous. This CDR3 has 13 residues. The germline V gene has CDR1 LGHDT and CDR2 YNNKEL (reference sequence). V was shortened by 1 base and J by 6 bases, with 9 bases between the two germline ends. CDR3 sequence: CASSQGLRSEAFF. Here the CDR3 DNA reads TGTGCCAGCAGCCAAGGACTTCGTTCTGAAGCTTTCTTT.

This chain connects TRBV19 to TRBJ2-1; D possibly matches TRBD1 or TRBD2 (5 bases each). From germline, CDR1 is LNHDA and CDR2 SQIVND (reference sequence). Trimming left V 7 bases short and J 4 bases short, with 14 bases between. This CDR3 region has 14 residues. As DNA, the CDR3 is TGTGCCAGTAACAGAGGTGGGACGTACAATGAGCAGTTCTTC. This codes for CASNRGGTYNEQFF.

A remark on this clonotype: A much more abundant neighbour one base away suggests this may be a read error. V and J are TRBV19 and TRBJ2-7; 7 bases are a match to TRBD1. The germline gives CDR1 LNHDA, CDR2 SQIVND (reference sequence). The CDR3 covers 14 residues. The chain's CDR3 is CASADRVESYELYF. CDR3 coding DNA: TGTGCCAGTGCCGACAGGGTTGAGTCCTACGAGCTGTACTTC.

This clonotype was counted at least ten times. CDR3 loop: CASSLEWETDTQYF. CDR3 nucleotides: TGTGCCAGCAGCTTAGAATGGGAGACAGATACGCAGTATTTT. J is TRBJ2-3 and V is TRBV11-2; D is perhaps TRBD2 (5 bases). CDR1 is SGHAT and CDR2 is FQNNGV in the germline V gene. The CDR3 extends over 14 amino acids. The ends were cut back, 0 bases at V and 3 bases at J, with 7 bases in the middle.

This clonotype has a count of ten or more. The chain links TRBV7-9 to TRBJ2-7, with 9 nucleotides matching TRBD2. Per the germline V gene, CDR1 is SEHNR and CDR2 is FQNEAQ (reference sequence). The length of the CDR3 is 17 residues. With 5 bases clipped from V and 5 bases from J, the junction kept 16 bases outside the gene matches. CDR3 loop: CASSAPGLAVHRDEQYF. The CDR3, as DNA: TGTGCCAGCAGCGCGCCGGGACTAGCAGTTCACCGGGACGAGCAGTACTTC.

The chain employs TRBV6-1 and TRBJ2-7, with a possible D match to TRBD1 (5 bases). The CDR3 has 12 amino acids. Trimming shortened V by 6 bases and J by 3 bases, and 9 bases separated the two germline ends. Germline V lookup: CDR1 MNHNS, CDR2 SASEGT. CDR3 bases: TGTGCCAGCAGGGACACTTACTACGAGCAGTACTTC. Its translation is CASRDTYYEQYF.

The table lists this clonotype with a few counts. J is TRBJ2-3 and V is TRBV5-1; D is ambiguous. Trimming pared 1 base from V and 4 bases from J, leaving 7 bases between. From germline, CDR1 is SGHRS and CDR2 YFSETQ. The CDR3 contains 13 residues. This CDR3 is CASSLLGSDTQYF. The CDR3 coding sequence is TGCGCCAGCAGCTTGTTGGGGTCAGATACGCAGTATTTT.

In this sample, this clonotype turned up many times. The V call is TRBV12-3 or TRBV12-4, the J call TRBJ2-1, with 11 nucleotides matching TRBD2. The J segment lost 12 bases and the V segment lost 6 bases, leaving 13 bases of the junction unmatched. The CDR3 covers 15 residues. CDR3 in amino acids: CASRLTSGTTLGQFF. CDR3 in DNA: TGTGCCAGCAGGCTGACTAGCGGGACGACCCTCGGGCAGTTCTTC.

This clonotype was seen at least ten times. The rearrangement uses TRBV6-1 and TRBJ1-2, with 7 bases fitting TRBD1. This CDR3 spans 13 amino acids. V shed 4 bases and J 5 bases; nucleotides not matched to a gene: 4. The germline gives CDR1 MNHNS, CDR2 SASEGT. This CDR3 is CASSGGTAYGYTF. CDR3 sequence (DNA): TGTGCCAGCAGTGGGGGGACAGCTTATGGCTACACCTTC.

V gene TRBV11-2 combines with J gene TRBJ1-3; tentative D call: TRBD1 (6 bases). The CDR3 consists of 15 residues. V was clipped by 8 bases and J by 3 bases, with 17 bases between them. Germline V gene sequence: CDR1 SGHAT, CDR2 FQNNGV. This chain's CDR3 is CASGLFPDSGNTIYF. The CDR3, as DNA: TGTGCCAGCGGGCTGTTCCCGGACAGTGGAAACACCATATATTTT.

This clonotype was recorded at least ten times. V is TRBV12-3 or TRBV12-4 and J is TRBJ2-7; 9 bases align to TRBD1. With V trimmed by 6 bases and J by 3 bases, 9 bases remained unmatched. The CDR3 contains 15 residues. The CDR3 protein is CASSTTGGAGYEQYF. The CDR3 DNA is TGTGCCAGCAGCACCACAGGGGGCGCTGGCTACGAGCAGTACTTC.

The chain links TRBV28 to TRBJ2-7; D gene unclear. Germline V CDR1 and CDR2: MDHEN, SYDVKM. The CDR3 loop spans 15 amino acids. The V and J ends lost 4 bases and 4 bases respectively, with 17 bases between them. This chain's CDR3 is CASSSPPGLSYEQYF. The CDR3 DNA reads TGTGCCAGCAGTTCCCCGCCGGGCCTATCTTACGAGCAGTACTTC.

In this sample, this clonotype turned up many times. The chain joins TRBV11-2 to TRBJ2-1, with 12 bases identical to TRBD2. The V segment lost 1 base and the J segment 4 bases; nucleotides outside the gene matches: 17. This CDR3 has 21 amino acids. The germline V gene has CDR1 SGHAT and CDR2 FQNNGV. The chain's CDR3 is CASSLATRHGLAGLEYNEQFF. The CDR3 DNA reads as TGTGCCAGCAGCTTAGCGACCCGGCACGGACTAGCGGGATTGGAATACAATGAGCAGTTCTTC.

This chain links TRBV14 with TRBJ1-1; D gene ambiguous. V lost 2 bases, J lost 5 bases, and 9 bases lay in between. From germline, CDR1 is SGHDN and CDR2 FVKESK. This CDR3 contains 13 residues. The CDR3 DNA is TGTGCCAGCAGCCAATGGGCCCCGACTGAAGCTTTCTTT. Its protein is CASSQWAPTEAFF.

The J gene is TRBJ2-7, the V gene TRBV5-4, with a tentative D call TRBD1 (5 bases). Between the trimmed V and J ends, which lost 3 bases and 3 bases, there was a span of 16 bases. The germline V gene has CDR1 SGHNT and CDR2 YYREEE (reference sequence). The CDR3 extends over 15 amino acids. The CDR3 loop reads CASSSGLNQGYEQYF. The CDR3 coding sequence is TGTGCCAGCAGCTCCGGCCTGAACCAGGGCTACGAGCAGTACTTC.

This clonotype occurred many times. CDR3 sequence reads: CASSGGKETQYF. CDR3 DNA: TGTGCCAGCAGTGGGGGGAAGGAGACCCAGTACTTC. The rearrangement joins TRBV28 to TRBJ2-5; perhaps TRBD2 as D (6 bases). The CDR3 extends over 12 amino acids. Deletions cut 5 bases from V and 5 bases from J, with 9 bases between. Germline V gene sequence: CDR1 MDHEN, CDR2 SYDVKM.

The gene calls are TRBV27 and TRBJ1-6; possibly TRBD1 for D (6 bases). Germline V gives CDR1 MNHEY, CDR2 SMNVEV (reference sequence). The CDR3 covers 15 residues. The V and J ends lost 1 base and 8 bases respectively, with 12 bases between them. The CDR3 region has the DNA TGTGCCAGCAGTTTATTCGGCAGGGGAGATTCACCCCTCCACTTT. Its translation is CASSLFGRGDSPLHF.

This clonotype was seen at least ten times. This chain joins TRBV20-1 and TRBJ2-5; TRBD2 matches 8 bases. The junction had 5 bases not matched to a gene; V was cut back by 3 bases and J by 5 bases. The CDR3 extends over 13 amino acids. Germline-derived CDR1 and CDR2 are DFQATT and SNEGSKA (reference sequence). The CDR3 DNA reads TGCAGTGCTAGCGGACTAGCCGGGGAGACCCAGTACTTC. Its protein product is CSASGLAGETQYF.

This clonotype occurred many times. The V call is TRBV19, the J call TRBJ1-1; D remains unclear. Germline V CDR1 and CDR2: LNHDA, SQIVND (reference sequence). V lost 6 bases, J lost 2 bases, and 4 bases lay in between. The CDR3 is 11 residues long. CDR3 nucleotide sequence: TGTGCCAGTAGAAGAAACACTGAAGCTTTCTTT. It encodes CASRRNTEAFF.

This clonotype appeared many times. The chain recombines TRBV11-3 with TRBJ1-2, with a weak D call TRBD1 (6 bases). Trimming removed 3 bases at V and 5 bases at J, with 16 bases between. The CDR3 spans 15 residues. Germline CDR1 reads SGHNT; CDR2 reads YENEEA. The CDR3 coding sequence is TGTGCCAGCAGCTTTTCCTCCGGGGGCGGGTATGGCTACACCTTC. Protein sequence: CASSFSSGGGYGYTF.

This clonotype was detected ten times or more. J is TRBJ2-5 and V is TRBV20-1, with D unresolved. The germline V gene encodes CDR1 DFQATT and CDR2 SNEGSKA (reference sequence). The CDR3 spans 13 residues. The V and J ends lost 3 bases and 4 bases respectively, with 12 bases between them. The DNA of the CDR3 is TGCAGTGCTAGGATTCTCGGTCGAGAGACCCAGTACTTC. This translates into CSARILGRETQYF.

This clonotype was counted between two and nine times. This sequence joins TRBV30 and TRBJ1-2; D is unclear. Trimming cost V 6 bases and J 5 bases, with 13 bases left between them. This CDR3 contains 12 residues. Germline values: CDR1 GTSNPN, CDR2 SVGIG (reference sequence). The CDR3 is CACQVGQYGYTF. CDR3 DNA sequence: TGTGCCTGCCAGGTGGGTCAGTATGGCTACACCTTC.

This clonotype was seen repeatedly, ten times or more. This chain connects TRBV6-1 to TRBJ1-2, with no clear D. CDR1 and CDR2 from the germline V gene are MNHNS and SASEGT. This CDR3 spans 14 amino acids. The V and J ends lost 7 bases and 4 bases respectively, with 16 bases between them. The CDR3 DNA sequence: TGTGCCAGCATGAGTTCCCATTCCGCCTATGGCTACACCTTC. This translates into CASMSSHSAYGYTF.

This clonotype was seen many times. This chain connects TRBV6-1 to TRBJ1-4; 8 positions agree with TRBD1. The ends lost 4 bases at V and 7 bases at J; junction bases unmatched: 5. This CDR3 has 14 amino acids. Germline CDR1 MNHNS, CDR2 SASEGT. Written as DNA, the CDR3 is TGTGCCAGCAGTGGCGGACAGGGCGGTGAAAAACTGTTTTTT. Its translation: CASSGGQGGEKLFF.